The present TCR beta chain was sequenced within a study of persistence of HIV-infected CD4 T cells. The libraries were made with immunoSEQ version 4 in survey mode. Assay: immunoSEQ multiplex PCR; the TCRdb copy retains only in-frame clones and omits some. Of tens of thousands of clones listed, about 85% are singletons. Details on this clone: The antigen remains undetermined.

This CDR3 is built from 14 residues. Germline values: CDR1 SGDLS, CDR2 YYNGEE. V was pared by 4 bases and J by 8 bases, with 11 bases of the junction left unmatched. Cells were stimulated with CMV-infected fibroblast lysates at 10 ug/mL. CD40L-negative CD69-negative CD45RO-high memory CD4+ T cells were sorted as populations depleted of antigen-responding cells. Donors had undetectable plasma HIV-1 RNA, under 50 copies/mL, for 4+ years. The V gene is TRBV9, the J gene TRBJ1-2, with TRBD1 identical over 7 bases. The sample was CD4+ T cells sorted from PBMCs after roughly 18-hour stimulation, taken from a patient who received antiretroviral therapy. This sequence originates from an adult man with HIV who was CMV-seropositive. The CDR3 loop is CASSPRQGREGYTF. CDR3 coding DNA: TGTGCCAGCAGCCCTCGACAGGGACGGGAGGGCTACACCTTC.